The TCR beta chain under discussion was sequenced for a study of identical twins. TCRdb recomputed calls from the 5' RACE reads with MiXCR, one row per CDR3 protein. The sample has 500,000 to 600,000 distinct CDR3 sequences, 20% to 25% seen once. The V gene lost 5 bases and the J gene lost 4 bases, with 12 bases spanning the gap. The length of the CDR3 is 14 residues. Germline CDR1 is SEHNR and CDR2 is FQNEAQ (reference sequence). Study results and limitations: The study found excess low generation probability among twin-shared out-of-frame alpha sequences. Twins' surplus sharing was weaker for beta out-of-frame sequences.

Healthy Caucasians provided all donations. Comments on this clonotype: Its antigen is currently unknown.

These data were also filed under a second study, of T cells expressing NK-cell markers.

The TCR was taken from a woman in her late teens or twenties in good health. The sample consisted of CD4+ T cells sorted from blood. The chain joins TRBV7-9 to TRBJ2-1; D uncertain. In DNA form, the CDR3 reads TGTGCCAGCAGCCTCGAGCCTTATTACAATGAGCAGTTCTTC. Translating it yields CASSLEPYYNEQFF.